This is a list of T cell receptor beta chains from one sample in a study of cytomegalovirus exposure and HLA in healthy donors. The assay was immunoSEQ multiplex PCR, and TCRdb's table has in-frame clones only and misses some. The data show about 49,000 clones, approximately 90% seen once. Sequenced material: PBMCs. These receptor sequences come from a man aged 18 to 30 in good health and CMV-seronegative. Both conserved end residues are trimmed from each CDR3.

v_gene: TRBV14
CDR3aa: ASSRYQGSGNTIY

v_gene: TRBV29-1
CDR3aa: SVLTSGSAYEQF

v_gene: TRBV6-1
CDR3aa: ASRGTWPQH

v_gene: TRBV5-1
CDR3aa: ASSLEVGGVDEQF

v_gene: TRBV2
CDR3aa: ASRDVRSGSSVNEQF

v_gene: TRBV27
CDR3aa: ASIGRANEQF

v_gene: TRBV28
CDR3aa: ASRYRGNTEAF

v_gene: TRBV7-9
CDR3aa: ASSLVEQGNEQF

v_gene: TRBV7-3
CDR3aa: ASSRAGGPGDEQF

v_gene: TRBV11-2
CDR3aa: ASRPTTRQGIVLGTQY

v_gene: TRBV19
CDR3aa: ASSMLPGQGTGYT

v_gene: TRBV9
CDR3aa: ASSWSGGSTGELF

v_gene: TRBV6-1
CDR3aa: ASSVVKLAYNEQF

v_gene: TRBV28
CDR3aa: ATLQGSDTGELF

v_gene: TRBV28
CDR3aa: ASSDRTEFYEQY

v_gene: TRBV9
CDR3aa: ASSVAPGLDYEQY

v_gene: TRBV28
CDR3aa: ASSHRQGRHEQF

v_gene: TRBV6-6
CDR3aa: ASRSGRVSYEQY

v_gene: TRBV5-8
CDR3aa: ASSLAQGGTDTQY

v_gene: TRBV19
CDR3aa: ASSYRPTNEKLF

v_gene: TRBV2
CDR3aa: ASSETTYT

v_gene: TRBV5-4
CDR3aa: ASRPGARSRATEAF

v_gene: TRBV19
CDR3aa: ASSIIAPRSYNEQF

v_gene: TRBV4-1
CDR3aa: ASSQERGRDGEKLF